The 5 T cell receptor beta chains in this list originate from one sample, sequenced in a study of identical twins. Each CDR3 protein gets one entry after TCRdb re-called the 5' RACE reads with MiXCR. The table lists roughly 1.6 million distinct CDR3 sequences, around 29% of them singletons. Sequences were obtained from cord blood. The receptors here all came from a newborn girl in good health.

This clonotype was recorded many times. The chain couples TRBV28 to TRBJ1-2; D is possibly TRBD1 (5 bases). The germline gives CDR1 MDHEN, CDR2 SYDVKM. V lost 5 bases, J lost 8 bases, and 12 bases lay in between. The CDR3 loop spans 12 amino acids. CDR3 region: CASSTTGGGYTF. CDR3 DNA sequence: TGTGCCAGCAGTACCACAGGCGGGGGCTACACCTTC.

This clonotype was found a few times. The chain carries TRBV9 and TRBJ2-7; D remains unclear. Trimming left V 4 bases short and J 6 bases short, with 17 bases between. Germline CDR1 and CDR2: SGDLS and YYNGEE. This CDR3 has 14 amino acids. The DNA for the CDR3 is TGTGCCAGCAGCCCGGAGTCGTCTAGTGGCGAGCAGTACTTC. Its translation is CASSPESSSGEQYF.

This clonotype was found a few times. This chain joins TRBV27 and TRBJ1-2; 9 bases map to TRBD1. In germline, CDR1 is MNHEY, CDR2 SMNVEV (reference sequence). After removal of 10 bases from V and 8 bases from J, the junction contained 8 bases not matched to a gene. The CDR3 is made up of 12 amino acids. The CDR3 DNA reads TGTGCCACCACAGGGGGCGCAGGGGGCTACACCTTC. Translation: CATTGGAGGYTF.

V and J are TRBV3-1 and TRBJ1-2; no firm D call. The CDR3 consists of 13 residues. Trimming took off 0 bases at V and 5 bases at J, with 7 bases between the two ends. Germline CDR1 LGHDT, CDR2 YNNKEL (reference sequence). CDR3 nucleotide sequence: TGTGCCAGCAGCCAAGAGAGGATTTATGGCTACACCTTC. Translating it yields CASSQERIYGYTF.

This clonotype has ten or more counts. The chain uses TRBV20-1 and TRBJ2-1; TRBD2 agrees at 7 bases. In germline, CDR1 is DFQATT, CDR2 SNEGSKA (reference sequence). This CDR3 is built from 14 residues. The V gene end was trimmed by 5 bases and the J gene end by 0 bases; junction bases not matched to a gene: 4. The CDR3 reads CSAPLAVSYNEQFF. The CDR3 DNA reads TGCAGTGCTCCGCTAGCGGTCTCCTACAATGAGCAGTTCTTC.